This T cell receptor (beta chain) emerged from a study of CD8+CD57+ T cells in acquired aplastic anemia. Study information: Each DNA sample taken from sorted CD4+ and CD8+ cells came to about 3.2 ug on average.

The V end lost 7 bases, the J end lost 7 bases, and 20 bases lay between the germline ends. Germline values: CDR1 DFQATT, CDR2 SNEGSKA (reference sequence). The CDR3 is 13 amino acids. The patients chosen for sequencing had shown expansion of CD8+CD57+ cells (detected by flow cytometry). All patients were therapy-naive when blood was sampled. On this clonotype: Its antigen is not known.

Template material for TCR beta VDJ and CDR3 profiling consisted of genomic DNA. TCRdb analysed the reads with MiXCR anew, one entry per CDR3 protein. The table lists about 200,000 distinct CDR3 sequences, approximately 60% of them singletons, with about 60% in the top ten. The study, taken as a whole, reports: A set of about 30 CD8+ CDR3 sequences was shared between patients and controls, and these sequences appeared highly expressed in patients.

The rearrangement joins TRBV20-1 to TRBJ2-7, with a tentative D call TRBD2 (6 bases). The sequence derives from a human donor with aplastic anemia. Material: sorted CD4+, CD8+, or CD8+CD57+ T cells (not recorded which) from PBMCs. DNA for the CDR3: TGCAGTGGCGGGAACGGGCCCAGCGGGGAGCAGTACTTC. It codes for CSGGNGPSGEQYF.